This T cell receptor beta chain came from a study of CD4 and CD8 cells across lung adenocarcinoma regions (dated by TCRdb to 2016 to 2019). Some background on the complete study: Intratumor heterogeneity of the T cell receptor repertoire was examined by comparing tumor centers with tumor margins.

Libraries were built with PCR. The run used a HiSeq X Ten. TCRdb reanalyzed the raw reads on its own, using fastp at Q25 for trimming and MiXCR for clone calling, and kept in-frame beta chains. Every CDR3 protein is listed once, alongside the most common genes and DNA of its rows. The sample contains 9,500 to 15,000 distinct CDR3 sequences, 47% of them found a single time. Jointly, the top ten make up 26% of the sample. This clonotype counts as large (0.1 to 1%). It lacks a known antigen. No base quality values were provided; no much bigger clone lies one nucleotide off. The germline V gene sets CDR1 to MNHNS and CDR2 to SASEGT. For this chain, trimming is 7 bases at the V end and 9 bases at the J end, and the number of junction bases without a gene match is 14. The CDR3 spans 14 residues, from the cysteine through the phenylalanine. The read is trimmed to its CDR3 DNA, 42 bases read in frame from base 1.

Patients with localized lung adenocarcinoma, a subtype of non-small cell lung cancer, were used as donors. The margins of localized lung adenocarcinomas were where the samples came from. For TCR repertoire analysis, CD8+ T cells from tumor tissue were profiled apart from CD4+ T cells. This TCR came from a female donor with lung adenocarcinoma. The CD4 and CD8 labels of this study may be unreliable. What was sequenced was CD8+ T cells from the margin of a lung tumor. The sample's cell subset or site label, in plain terms: tumor margin region. This sequence uses TRBV6-1 and TRBJ2-5; 7 middle bases align to TRBD1. The CDR3 reads CASTLNRGDRAQYF. The bases read TGTGCCAGCACTCTGAACAGGGGTGATAGGGCCCAGTACTTC.